This record covers a single T cell receptor beta chain. The record originates from a study of blood T cells in healthy people across ages. Then a second PCR, running about 6 to 11 cycles, was carried out with a sample-barcoded 5' primer and a J-beta primer mix. TCRdb processed the 5' RACE reads anew with MiXCR; each CDR3 protein has one entry. Of roughly 1,000,000 distinct CDR3 sequences listed, less than 25% are singletons. Trimming left V 1 base short and J 1 base short, with 11 bases between. This CDR3 comprises 15 residues. CDR1 is LGHNA and CDR2 is YSLEER in the germline V gene. These same data were also listed under a study on T cells of mothers and their children.

The receptor's source is a girl aged 2 to 9 in good health. V usage is TRBV4-3 and J usage is TRBJ2-7, with no clear D. The sample taken for sequencing was blood. DNA for the CDR3: TGCGCCAGCAGCCAAGTACTCTCTATTTCCTACGAGCAGTACTTC. Its translation is CASSQVLSISYEQYF.